This TCR beta chain was recovered during a study of CXCR3-negative and CXCR3-positive naive CD8 T cells. Across the whole study: Per library, roughly 1.6 +/- 0.3 million reads; roughly 130 million TRB reads overall.

Its frequency marks this clonotype as medium-sized. Its antigen is currently unknown. 5' RACE with UMI labels generated the TRB cDNA libraries. TCRdb re-analyzed the 5' RACE reads; it lists each CDR3 protein once, without DNA. The sample has over 5,500 distinct CDR3 sequences. Notes on the study in general: Both naive subsets showed comparably high diversity, and memory CD8+ cells showed much lower diversity. Higher TRB CDR3 hydrophobicity marked CXCR3-positive naive cells relative to CXCR3-negative naive cells. Memory cells showed distinct TRBV-TRBJ patterns, while the two naive subsets matched.

Naive CD8+ T cells showed CD45RO-CCR7+CD27+CD95-. The TCR sequence derives from a human donor in good health. Some clones in this sample may be carry-over from other donors' samples. Sequencing was performed on naive CXCR3+ CD8+ T cells from blood. Subset indicated: CD45RO-CCR7+CD27+CD95- naive CD8+ T cells expressing CXCR3 (TNR3+).

CDR3 residues: CASSLTILGTYEQYF. This chain links TRBV7-2 with TRBJ2-7. Germline loops: CDR1 SGHTA, CDR2 FQGNSA. The CDR3 consists of 15 residues.